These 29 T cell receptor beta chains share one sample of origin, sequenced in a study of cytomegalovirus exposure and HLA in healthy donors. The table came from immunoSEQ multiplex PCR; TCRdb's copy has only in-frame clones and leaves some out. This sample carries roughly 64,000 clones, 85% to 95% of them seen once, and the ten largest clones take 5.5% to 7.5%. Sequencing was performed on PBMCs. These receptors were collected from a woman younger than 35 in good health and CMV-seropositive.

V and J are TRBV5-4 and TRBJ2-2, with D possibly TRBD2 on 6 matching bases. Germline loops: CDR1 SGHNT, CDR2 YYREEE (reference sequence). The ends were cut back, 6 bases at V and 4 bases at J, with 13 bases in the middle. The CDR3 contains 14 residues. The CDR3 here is CASTPGLTTGELFF. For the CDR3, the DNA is TGTGCCAGCACTCCCGGACTAACCACCGGGGAGCTGTTTTTT.

The DNA of the CDR3 is TGCGCCAGCAGCTCCGGGACTAGCGGGGGACTCCAAGAGACCCAGTACTTC. The encoded protein is CASSSGTSGGLQETQYF. The V gene is TRBV5-1, the J gene TRBJ2-5, with 14 nucleotides matching TRBD2. Per the germline V gene, CDR1 is SGHRS and CDR2 is YFSETQ. The ends lost 3 bases at V and 1 base at J; junction bases unmatched: 5. This CDR3 spans 17 amino acids.

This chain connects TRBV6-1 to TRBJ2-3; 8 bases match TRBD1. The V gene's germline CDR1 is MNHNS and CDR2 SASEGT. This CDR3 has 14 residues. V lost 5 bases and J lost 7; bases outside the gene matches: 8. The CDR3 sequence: CASSPGQVRYTQYF. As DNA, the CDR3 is TGTGCCAGCAGTCCGGGACAGGTCCGATATACGCAGTATTTT.

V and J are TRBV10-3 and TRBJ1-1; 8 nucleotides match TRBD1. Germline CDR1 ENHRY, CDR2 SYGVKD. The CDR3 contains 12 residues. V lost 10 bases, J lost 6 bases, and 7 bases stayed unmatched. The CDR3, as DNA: TGTGCCACACAAGGACAGGGAGCTGAAGCTTTCTTT. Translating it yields CATQGQGAEAFF.

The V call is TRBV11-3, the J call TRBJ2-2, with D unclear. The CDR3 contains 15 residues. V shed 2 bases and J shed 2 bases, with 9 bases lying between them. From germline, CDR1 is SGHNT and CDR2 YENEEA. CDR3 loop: CASSLSGLNTGELFF. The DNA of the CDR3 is TGTGCCAGCAGCTTAAGTGGGCTCAACACCGGGGAGCTGTTTTTT.

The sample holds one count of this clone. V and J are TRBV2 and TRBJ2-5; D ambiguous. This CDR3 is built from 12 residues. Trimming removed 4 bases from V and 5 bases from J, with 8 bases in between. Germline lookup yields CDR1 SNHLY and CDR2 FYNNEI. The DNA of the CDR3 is TGTGCCAGCAGTGGCACCCGGGAGACCCAGTACTTC. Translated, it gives CASSGTRETQYF.

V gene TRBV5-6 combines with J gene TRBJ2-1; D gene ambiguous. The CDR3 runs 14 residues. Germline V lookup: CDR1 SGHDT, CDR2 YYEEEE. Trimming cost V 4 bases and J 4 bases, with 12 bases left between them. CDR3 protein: CASSRLHSYNEQFF. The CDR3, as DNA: TGTGCCAGCAGCCGCCTCCATAGTTACAATGAGCAGTTCTTC.

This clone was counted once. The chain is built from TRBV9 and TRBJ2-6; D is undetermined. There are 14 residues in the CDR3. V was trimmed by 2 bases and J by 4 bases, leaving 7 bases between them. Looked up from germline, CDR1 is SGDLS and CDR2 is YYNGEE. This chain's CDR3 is CASSVGRGANVLTF. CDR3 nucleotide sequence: TGTGCCAGCAGCGTGGGCCGCGGGGCCAACGTCCTGACTTTC.

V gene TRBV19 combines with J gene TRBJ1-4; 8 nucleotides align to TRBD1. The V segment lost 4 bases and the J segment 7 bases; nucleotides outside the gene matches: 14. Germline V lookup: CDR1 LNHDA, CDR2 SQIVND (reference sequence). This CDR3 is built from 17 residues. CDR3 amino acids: CASSSRQGSSGGEKLFF. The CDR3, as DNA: TGTGCCAGTAGTAGTCGACAGGGGTCCTCCGGTGGTGAAAAACTGTTTTTT.

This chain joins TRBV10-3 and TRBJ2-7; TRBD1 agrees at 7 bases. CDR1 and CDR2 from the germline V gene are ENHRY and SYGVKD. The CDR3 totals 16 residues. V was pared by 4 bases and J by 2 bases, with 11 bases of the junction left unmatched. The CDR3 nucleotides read TGTGCCATCAGTGCCCAGGGGACAGCCAACACCTACGAGCAGTACTTC. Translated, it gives CAISAQGTANTYEQYF.

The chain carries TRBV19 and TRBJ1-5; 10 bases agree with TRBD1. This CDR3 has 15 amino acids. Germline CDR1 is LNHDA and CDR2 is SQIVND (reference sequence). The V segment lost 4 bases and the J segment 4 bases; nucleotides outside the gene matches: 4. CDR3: CASSSSGQGNQPQHF. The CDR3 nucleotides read TGTGCCAGTAGTAGTTCGGGACAGGGGAATCAGCCCCAGCATTTT.

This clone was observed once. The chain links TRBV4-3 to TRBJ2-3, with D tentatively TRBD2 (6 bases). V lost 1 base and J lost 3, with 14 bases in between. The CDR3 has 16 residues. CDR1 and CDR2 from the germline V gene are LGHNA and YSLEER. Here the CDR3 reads CASSQGASAHTDTQYF. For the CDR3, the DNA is TGCGCCAGCAGCCAAGGGGCTAGCGCGCATACAGATACGCAGTATTTT.

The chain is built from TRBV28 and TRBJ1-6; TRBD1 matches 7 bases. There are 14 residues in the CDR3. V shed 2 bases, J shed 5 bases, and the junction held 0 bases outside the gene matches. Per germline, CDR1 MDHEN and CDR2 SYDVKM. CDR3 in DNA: TGTGCCAGCAGTTTAGGACAGGATAATTCACCCCTCCACTTT. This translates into CASSLGQDNSPLHF.

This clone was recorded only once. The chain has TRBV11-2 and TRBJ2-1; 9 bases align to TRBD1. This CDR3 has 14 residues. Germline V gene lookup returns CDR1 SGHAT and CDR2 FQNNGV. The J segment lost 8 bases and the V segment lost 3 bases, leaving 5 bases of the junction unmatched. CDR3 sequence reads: CASSLTTGGHEQFF. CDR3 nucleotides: TGTGCCAGCAGCTTGACAACAGGGGGCCATGAGCAGTTCTTC.

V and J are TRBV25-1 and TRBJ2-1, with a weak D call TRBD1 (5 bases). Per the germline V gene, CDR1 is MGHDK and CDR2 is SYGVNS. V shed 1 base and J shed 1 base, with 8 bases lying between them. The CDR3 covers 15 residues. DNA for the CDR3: TGTGCCAGCAGTGAATCGACAGATTCCTACAATGAGCAGTTCTTC. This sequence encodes CASSESTDSYNEQFF.

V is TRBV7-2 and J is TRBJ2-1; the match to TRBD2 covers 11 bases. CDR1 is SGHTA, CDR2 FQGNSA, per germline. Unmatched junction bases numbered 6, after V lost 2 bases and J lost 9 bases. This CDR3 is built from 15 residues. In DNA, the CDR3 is TGTGCCAGCAGCTTAACCCTGACTAGCGGGATTGAGCAGTTCTTC. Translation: CASSLTLTSGIEQFF.

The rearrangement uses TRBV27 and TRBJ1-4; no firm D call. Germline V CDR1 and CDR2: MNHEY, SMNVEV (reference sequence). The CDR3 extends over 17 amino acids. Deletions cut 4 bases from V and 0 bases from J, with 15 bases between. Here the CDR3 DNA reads TGTGCCAGCAGTTCGACACGGCCTAGCGCAACTAATGAAAAACTGTTTTTT. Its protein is CASSSTRPSATNEKLFF.

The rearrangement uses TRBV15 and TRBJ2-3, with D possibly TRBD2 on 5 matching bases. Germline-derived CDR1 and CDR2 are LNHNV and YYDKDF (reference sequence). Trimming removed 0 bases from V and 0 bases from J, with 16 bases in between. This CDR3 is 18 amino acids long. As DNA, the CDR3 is TGTGCCACCAGCAGAGAAAGCCCAGCGGCTGCGAGCACAGATACGCAGTATTTT. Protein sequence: CATSRESPAAASTDTQYF.

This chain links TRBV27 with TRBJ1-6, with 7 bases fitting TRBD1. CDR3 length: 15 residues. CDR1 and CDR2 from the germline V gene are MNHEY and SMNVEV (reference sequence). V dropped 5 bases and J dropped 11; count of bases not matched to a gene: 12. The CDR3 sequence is CASSLRQGEAAPLHF. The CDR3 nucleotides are TGTGCCAGCAGTCTACGACAGGGTGAGGCAGCACCCCTCCACTTT.

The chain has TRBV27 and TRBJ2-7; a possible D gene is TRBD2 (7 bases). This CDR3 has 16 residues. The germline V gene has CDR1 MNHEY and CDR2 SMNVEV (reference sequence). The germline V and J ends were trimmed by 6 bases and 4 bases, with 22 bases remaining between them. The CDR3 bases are TGTGCCAGCAGCCATAGGGCGGGGGCTGTACAGTACGAGCAGTACTTC. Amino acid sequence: CASSHRAGAVQYEQYF.

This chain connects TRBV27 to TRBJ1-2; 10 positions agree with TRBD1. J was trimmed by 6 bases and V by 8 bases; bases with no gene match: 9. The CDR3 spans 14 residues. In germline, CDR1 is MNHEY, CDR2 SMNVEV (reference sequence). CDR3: CASGLTGGLDGYTF. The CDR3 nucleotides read TGTGCCAGCGGCCTGACAGGGGGCTTGGATGGCTACACCTTC.

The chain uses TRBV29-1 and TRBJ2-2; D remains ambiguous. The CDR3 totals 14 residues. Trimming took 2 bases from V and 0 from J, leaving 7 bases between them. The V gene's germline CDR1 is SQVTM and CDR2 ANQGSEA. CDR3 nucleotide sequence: TGCAGCGTTGAACTCTTCGCGAACACCGGGGAGCTGTTTTTT. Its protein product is CSVELFANTGELFF.

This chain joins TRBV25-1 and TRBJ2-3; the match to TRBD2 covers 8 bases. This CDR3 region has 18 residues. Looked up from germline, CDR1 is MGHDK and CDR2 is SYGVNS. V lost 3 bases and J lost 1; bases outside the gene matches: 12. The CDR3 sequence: CASSDSLAGPLGTDTQYF. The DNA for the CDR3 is TGTGCCAGCAGTGACTCGCTAGCGGGTCCTCTTGGCACAGATACGCAGTATTTT.

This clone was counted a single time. The CDR3 bases are TGCGCCAGCAGCGACCCGCAGGGTTTAGAGGAAAAACTGTTTTTT. Its protein is CASSDPQGLEEKLFF. The V gene is TRBV5-1, the J gene TRBJ1-4, with a possible D match to TRBD1 (5 bases). Trimming took off 4 bases at V and 8 bases at J, with 18 bases between the two ends. This CDR3 contains 15 residues. Per the germline V gene, CDR1 is SGHRS and CDR2 is YFSETQ.

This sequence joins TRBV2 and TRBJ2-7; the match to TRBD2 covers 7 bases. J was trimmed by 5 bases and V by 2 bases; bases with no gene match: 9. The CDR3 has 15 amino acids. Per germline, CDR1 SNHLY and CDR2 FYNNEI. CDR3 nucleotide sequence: TGTGCCAGCAGTGAACCCCTAGCGGAGCGGCACGAGCAGTACTTC. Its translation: CASSEPLAERHEQYF.

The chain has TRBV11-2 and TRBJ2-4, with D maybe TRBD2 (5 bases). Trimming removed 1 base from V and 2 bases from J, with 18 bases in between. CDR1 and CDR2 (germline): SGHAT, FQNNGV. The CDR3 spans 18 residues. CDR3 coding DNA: TGTGCCAGCAGCTTAGTTTTGGTAGGCGGGCTAACCAAAAACATTCAGTACTTC. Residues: CASSLVLVGGLTKNIQYF.

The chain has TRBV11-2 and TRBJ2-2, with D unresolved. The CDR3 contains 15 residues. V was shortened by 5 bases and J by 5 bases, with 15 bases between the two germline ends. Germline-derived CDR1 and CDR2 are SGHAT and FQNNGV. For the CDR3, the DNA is TGTGCCAGCAGCCCACAAGCAGGTCAAACCGGGGAGCTGTTTTTT. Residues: CASSPQAGQTGELFF.

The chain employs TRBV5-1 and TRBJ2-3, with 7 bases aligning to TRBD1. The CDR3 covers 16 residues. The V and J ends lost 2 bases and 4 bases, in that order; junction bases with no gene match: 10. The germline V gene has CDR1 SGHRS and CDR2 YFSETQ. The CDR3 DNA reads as TGCGCCAGCAGCTTAGGCGAGACAGGGAGCGCAGATACGCAGTATTTT. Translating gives CASSLGETGSADTQYF.

The CDR3 nucleotides are TGTGCCATCAGTGCGGGGAGACAGGGGGTCGACGAGCAGTACTTC. Protein sequence: CAISAGRQGVDEQYF. The genes are TRBV10-3 and TRBJ2-7; 9 bases map to TRBD1. This CDR3 has 15 residues. Germline lookup yields CDR1 ENHRY and CDR2 SYGVKD. With 4 bases clipped from V and 5 bases from J, the junction kept 9 bases outside the gene matches.